This TCR beta chain originates from a study of T cells in Graves' hyperthyroidism and ophthalmopathy (dated by TCRdb to about 2019). Regarding the study in general: Peripheral blood was collected at initial diagnosis, before any treatment. After blood sampling, hyperthyroidism patients were treated with methimazole at a starting dose of 30 mg daily, and ophthalmopathy patients were treated with high-dose intravenous methylprednisolone. In addition, the study compared T-cell repertoires in thyroid tissue and in blood from five or six Graves' hyperthyroidism patients. Whether ophthalmopathy could be predicted prospectively was tested in an independent validation cohort made up of about 18 hyperthyroidism patients plus 17 patients who later progressed to ophthalmopathy. TCR Vbeta CDR3 sequencing of 130 to 150 peripheral blood samples (under 45 ophthalmopathy, about 74 hyperthyroidism and approximately 17 progressor patients) is reported in the paper. A discovery cohort of about 100 patients, approximately 45 with Graves' ophthalmopathy and 55 to 60 with stable Graves' hyperthyroidism, was used to find distinguishing TCR V-J signatures. For training and testing, the 95 to 100 patients in the discovery cohort were randomly divided in a 7:3 ratio.

CDR3 length: 15 amino acids, cysteine to phenylalanine. CDR3 DNA is the only sequence kept; it has 45 bases, read in frame from the first base. CDR1 DFQATT and CDR2 SNEGSKA were looked up in the germline V gene (reference sequence). What the work shows at the level of the full study, not this receptor alone: In validation, the model predicted progression to ophthalmopathy with around 71% sensitivity and roughly 75% specificity, a median of about six months before onset. A model built on a 13 V-J signature distinguished ophthalmopathy from stable hyperthyroidism, reaching 87.88% sensitivity and about 81% specificity in cross-validation and 80%/75% in testing. Most expanded thyroid clonotypes (frequency above 0.001) were also detected in blood, a finding suggesting that blood repertoires may reflect thyroid immune responses. Sample size was not statistically predetermined, and investigators were not blinded to group allocation.

A patient counted as having stable Graves' hyperthyroidism if no progression to ophthalmopathy occurred over 18 months of follow-up. Hyperthyroidism patients were aged 18 to 65 years and newly diagnosed, with disease duration of less than 2 months. Patients with uncontrolled infections, other autoimmune diseases, pregnancy or lactation were excluded. Diagnoses were based on clinical symptoms, serum thyroxine and TRAb, thyroid ultrasound and orbital computed tomography. Ficoll-Paque density gradient centrifugation was used to isolate PBMCs from about 9 ml of fresh peripheral blood. Total RNA was extracted with Trizol reagent, and quality was checked on an Agilent 2100 Bioanalyzer. This clonotype was recorded many times. Its target antigen remains unknown. Per-base qualities were not stored, and no clone one base away is much larger. Amplification of TCR beta CDR3 regions was carried out from RNA transcripts. For the first round of RT-PCR on the TCR CDR3, the HTBI primer set was used together with the Qiagen OneStep RT-PCR kit. The libraries were constructed in a second round of multiplex PCR and then size-selected and purified. The libraries were sequenced on an Illumina HiSeq2000 using paired-end 100 bp reads. The authors processed their data as follows. SOAPnuke was used to process the raw data, removing reads that contained adapters or uncalled bases, had a mean Phred below 15, or lacked an exact match to the constant primer or identifier. High-quality paired reads were merged using COPE v1.2.5, and each unique nucleotide sequence was defined as a clonotype. Clonotypes were aligned to IMGT TRBV, TRBD and TRBJ reference segments using MiTCR v1.1. Analysis was restricted to V-J combinations with a frequency above 0.0001, which covered roughly 99% of repertoires. A TCS score was defined as the ratio of F50 (clonal expansion) to E x V (chaos), with BLOSUM62-based TCRdist applied between CDR3 peptides within each V-J. Welch's t-statistics and random forest reduced 514 V-J features to roughly 13, which were used in a naive Bayes classifier (R e1071). Starting from the raw public reads, TCRdb applied fastp trimming at Q25, assembled clones with MiXCR and retained in-frame beta chains. CDR3 protein duplicates are merged, each entry listing the most common genes and DNA. For this entry, the V and J calls and clone size follow TCRdb and not the study's own pipeline. This sample has roughly 420,000 distinct CDR3 sequences in its table, and less than 20% of those were observed once. The top ten clonotypes cover around 14% of the sample.

This receptor chain uses TRBV20-1 and TRBJ2-1, with 9 bases matching TRBD2. This TCR was sampled from a young woman with Graves' hyperthyroidism. Sample: blood. The bases are TGCAGGGCCTACGGGCGGGAGGGCGTATGGGATGAGCAGTTCTTC. Translation gives CRAYGREGVWDEQFF.